One sample yielded the 28 T cell receptor beta chains listed below, sequenced in a study of breast tumors, draining lymph nodes, adjacent tissues. TCRdb analysed the multiplex PCR reads with MiXCR anew, one entry per CDR3 protein. The sample lists about 180,000 distinct CDR3 sequences, about 30% occurring once. Breast cancer patients provided tissue from their axillary draining lymph nodes. Sequencing was performed on axillary lymph node tissue. The receptor set was obtained from a female donor with breast cancer. Some clones in this sample may be carry-over from other donors' samples.

This clonotype was counted ten times or more. Possible read error: a much larger clone is one base away. The V call is TRBV11-2, the J call TRBJ2-7; no clear D gene. V was cut by 1 base and J by 6 bases, with 16 bases left in between. This CDR3 has 15 amino acids. The germline gives CDR1 SGHAT, CDR2 FQNNGV. Here the CDR3 reads CASSLGGRAWSEQYF. The CDR3 DNA reads TGTGCCAGCAGCTTAGGTGGACGGGCGTGGAGCGAGCAGTACTTC.

This clonotype occurred many times. The rearrangement joins TRBV12-3 or TRBV12-4 to TRBJ2-1; D is possibly TRBD1 (5 bases). The length of the CDR3 is 14 residues. Trimming cost V 6 bases and J 0 bases, with 9 bases left between them. The CDR3 region is CASSRTSSYNEQFF. The CDR3 coding sequence is TGTGCCAGCAGCCGGACAAGCTCCTACAATGAGCAGTTCTTC.

On this clonotype: A read error may produce the germline difference seen at one junction end. The chain is built from TRBV7-9 and TRBJ2-2, with a tentative D call TRBD2 (6 bases). Per the germline V gene, CDR1 is SEHNR and CDR2 is FQNEAQ (reference sequence). CDR3 length: 11 amino acids. The CDR3 DNA reads as TGTGCCAGCAGCTTCGGCGGGGAGCTGGTTTTT. As protein: CASSFGGELVF.

Only a few counts were recorded for this clonotype. With a much larger clone just one base away, this may be a read error. The J gene is TRBJ2-3, the V gene TRBV11-2; unclear D gene. The CDR3 contains 16 residues. V lost 4 bases and J lost 4, with 18 bases in between. CDR1 is SGHAT and CDR2 is FQNNGV in the germline V gene. CDR3: CASSSARLARADTQYF. The DNA of the CDR3 is TGTGCCAGCAGCTCCGCCAGGCTGGCACGTGCAGATACGCAGTATTTT.

The chain combines TRBV9 with TRBJ1-6, with D unresolved. CDR3 size: 15 residues. V lost 4 bases, J lost 7 bases, and 15 bases lay in between. Germline-derived CDR1 and CDR2 are SGDLS and YYNGEE. The CDR3 sequence is CASSLSPGGNSPLHF. The CDR3 region has the DNA TGTGCCAGCAGCCTCTCCCCAGGCGGGAATTCACCCCTCCACTTT.

A word on this clonotype: The junction does not match germline at one end; this may be a read error. The chain recombines TRBV7-2 with TRBJ1-6; D is unclear. Germline V gives CDR1 SGHTA, CDR2 FQGNSA. This CDR3 contains 13 residues. CDR3: CASSLSSGNYEQF. In DNA, the CDR3 is TGTGCCAGCAGCTTATCTAGCGGGAACTACGAGCAGTTT.

The table lists this clonotype with a few counts. This rearrangement joins TRBV2 to TRBJ1-1; TRBD1 aligns across 7 bases. Per the germline V gene, CDR1 is SNHLY and CDR2 is FYNNEI. V was clipped by 6 bases and J by 4 bases; unmatched bases: 8. The CDR3 covers 14 residues. CDR3 sequence (DNA): TGTGCCAGCAGAATTCAGACAGGGAGCACTGAAGCTTTCTTT. Translated: CASRIQTGSTEAFF.

This clonotype was observed a few times. Compared with germline, one end of the junction differs, possibly owing to a read error. The rearrangement uses TRBV7-3 and TRBJ2-3, with a tentative D call TRBD1 (8 bases). The CDR3 runs to 15 residues. Germline CDR1 is SGHTA and CDR2 is FQGTGA. CDR3 protein: CASSPTGGGIDTRYF. CDR3 nucleotides: TGTGCCAGCAGCCCAACAGGGGGGGGCATAGATACGCGGTATTTT.

The rearrangement joins TRBV20-1 to TRBJ2-3, with 8 bases identical to TRBD2. After removal of 4 bases from V and 4 bases from J, the junction contained 13 bases not matched to a gene. Per the germline V gene, CDR1 is DFQATT and CDR2 is SNEGSKA (reference sequence). This CDR3 comprises 16 residues. The CDR3 nucleotides read TGCAGTGCTAAAGGGCTCCTAGCGGGCACCGCAGATACGCAGTATTTT. Its translation is CSAKGLLAGTADTQYF.

This clonotype was counted at least ten times. The gene calls are TRBV9 and TRBJ2-2; D is possibly TRBD1 or TRBD2 (5 bases each). Trimming took 5 bases from V and 4 from J, leaving 18 bases between them. There are 16 residues in the CDR3. Looked up from germline, CDR1 is SGDLS and CDR2 is YYNGEE. The DNA of the CDR3 is TGTGCCAGCAGTGGGCACGGGGCCCCGGGCACCGGGGAGCTGTTTTTT. It encodes CASSGHGAPGTGELFF.

The J gene is TRBJ2-7, the V gene TRBV28; 8 bases are shared with TRBD2. The CDR3 is 18 residues long. V trimming: 5 bases; J trimming: 6 bases; junction bases outside the gene matches: 21. Germline V gene data show CDR1 as MDHEN and CDR2 as SYDVKM. The CDR3 region is CASSPIGGLEAGAPEQYF. The CDR3 DNA reads as TGTGCCAGCAGTCCAATCGGGGGATTGGAAGCGGGAGCGCCCGAGCAGTACTTC. Full variable domain (outside the CDR3, taken from reference TRBV28 and TRBJ2-7): DVKVTQSSRYLVKRTGEKVFLECVQDMDHENMFWYRQDPGLGLRLIYFSYDVKMKEKGDIPEGYSVSREKKERFSLILESASTNQTSMYLCASSPIGGLEAGAPEQYFGPGTRLTVT.

The table lists this clonotype with many counts. This chain joins TRBV9 and TRBJ2-1, with 7 bases matching TRBD1. Germline V gives CDR1 SGDLS, CDR2 YYNGEE. J gave up 2 bases and V 0 bases, and 5 bases lay outside the gene matches. This CDR3 has 16 residues. CDR3 loop: CASSVEGGATYNEQFF. CDR3 in DNA: TGTGCCAGCAGCGTAGAAGGGGGCGCGACCTACAATGAGCAGTTCTTC. Based on the CDR3 plus reference TRBV9 and TRBJ2-1, the full variable domain is DSGVTQTPKHLITATGQRVTLRCSPRSGDLSVYWYQQSLDQGLQFLIQYYNGEERAKGNILERFSAQQFPDLHSELNLSSLELGDSALYFCASSVEGGATYNEQFFGPGTRLTVL.

Note on this clonotype: One junction end does not reproduce the germline sequence, and a read error may be involved. This chain joins TRBV12-3 or TRBV12-4 and TRBJ1-5; D not resolved. The CDR3 extends over 14 amino acids. The CDR3 nucleotides read TGTGCCGGCAGTCAAAGGACTGGGCCTTCTCCCCAGCACTTT. Encoded protein: CAGSQRTGPSPQHF.

Here the CDR3 DNA reads TGCGCCAGCAGCTTGGAAGTCAGGGCCCACCTCGGGGAGCTGTTTTTT. Translation gives CASSLEVRAHLGELFF. V gene TRBV5-1 combines with J gene TRBJ2-2, with TRBD1 as a possible D gene (5 bases). V lost 0 bases to trimming and J lost 7 bases, with 16 bases between them. The germline gives CDR1 SGHRS, CDR2 YFSETQ. The CDR3 runs to 16 residues. The full variable domain, with the rest looked up from reference TRBV5-1 and TRBJ2-2, is KAGVTQTPRYLIKTRGQQVTLSCSPISGHRSVSWYQQTPGQGLQFLFEYFSETQRNKGNFPGRFSGRQFSNSRSEMNVSTLELGDSALYLCASSLEVRAHLGELFFGEGSRLTVL.

This clonotype showed up many times. J is TRBJ1-5 and V is TRBV6-6, with no clear D. The V end lost 0 bases, the J end lost 1 base, and 10 bases lay between the germline ends. There are 16 residues in the CDR3. Germline CDR1 is MNHNY and CDR2 is SVGAGI (reference sequence). The CDR3 DNA is TGTGCCAGCAGTTACTCCCTACGGGGAAGCAATCAGCCCCAGCATTTT. Translation gives CASSYSLRGSNQPQHF.

This clonotype was recorded many times. The rearrangement joins TRBV13 to TRBJ2-7; 13 bases agree with TRBD2. The CDR3 is made up of 17 amino acids. The trim removed 5 bases at V and 6 bases at J, leaving 13 bases unmatched. Germline values: CDR1 PRHDT, CDR2 FYEKMQ (reference sequence). The CDR3 protein is CASSEEGVGTSGTEQYF. In DNA, the CDR3 is TGTGCCAGCAGCGAAGAGGGGGTTGGGACTAGCGGGACCGAGCAGTACTTC.

Concerning this clonotype: A read error may be the cause here, since a much bigger clone is one base away. The V call is TRBV6-1, the J call TRBJ2-4; D could derive from TRBD1 or TRBD2 (5 bases each). Trimming removed 6 bases at V and 3 bases at J, with 18 bases between. Per the germline V gene, CDR1 is MNHNS and CDR2 is SASEGT. The CDR3 totals 16 residues. DNA of the CDR3: TGTGCCAGCAGACCCCTTGGGGCGGAGGACAAAAACATTCAGTACTTC. It translates to CASRPLGAEDKNIQYF.

Concerning this clonotype: A much larger clonotype is one base distant, so this may be a read error. This chain connects TRBV7-9 to TRBJ2-5; perhaps TRBD2 as D (7 bases). The germline V gene encodes CDR1 SEHNR and CDR2 FQNEAQ (reference sequence). The CDR3 extends over 15 amino acids. The DNA for the CDR3 is TGTGCCAGCAGCTCTGAGGGGGACTACCGTGAGACCCAGCACTTC. The encoded protein is CASSSEGDYRETQHF.

The chain uses TRBV5-4 and TRBJ2-7; possibly TRBD1 or TRBD2 for D (5 bases each). The CDR3 is made up of 15 amino acids. The germline CDR1 and CDR2 sequences are SGHNT and YYREEE (reference sequence). Trimming left V 3 bases short and J 2 bases short, with 15 bases between. DNA for the CDR3: TGTGCCAGCAGCTCTAGTGGGGACCAGCCCTACGAGCAGTACTTC. Residues: CASSSSGDQPYEQYF. Full variable domain (rest looked up from reference TRBV5-4 and TRBJ2-7): ETGVTQSPTHLIKTRGQQVTLRCSSQSGHNTVSWYQQALGQGPQFIFQYYREEENGRGNFPPRFSGLQFPNYSSELNVNALELDDSALYLCASSSSGDQPYEQYFGPGTRLTVT.

The rearrangement links TRBV29-1 to TRBJ2-5, with D possibly being TRBD2 (7 bases). Per germline, CDR1 SQVTM and CDR2 ANQGSEA. The CDR3 runs 14 residues. The CDR3 nucleotides read TGCAGTGGAGGGGGGGGAGCGGCCAAAGAGACCCAGTACTTC. Protein: CSGGGGAAKETQYF.

As regards this clonotype: A much larger clone differs from this one at a single base, so this may be a read error. Likely a read error: the CDR3 ends without its conserved phenylalanine or tryptophan. The chain uses TRBV19 and TRBJ2-1; TRBD2 might be the D (5 bases). Per germline, CDR1 LNHDA and CDR2 SQIVND (reference sequence). The ends were cut back, 4 bases at V and 3 bases at J, with 16 bases in the middle. The CDR3 sequence is 16 residues long. The DNA of the CDR3 is TGTGCCAGTAGTAACCCCTCACCCACTAGCTACAATGAGCAGTTCTCC. It codes for CASSNPSPTSYNEQFS.

This clonotype was recorded many times. The rearrangement uses TRBV7-6 and TRBJ2-6; 8 bases agree with TRBD1. J lost 0 bases, V lost 5 bases, and 6 bases had no gene match. CDR1 and CDR2 from the germline V gene are SGHVS and FNYEAQ. This CDR3 region has 17 residues. The DNA of the CDR3 is TGTGCCAGCAGCCCTCGGACAGGGCCCTCTGGGGCCAACGTCCTGACTTTC. The encoded protein is CASSPRTGPSGANVLTF.

As for this clonotype: At one end, the junction sequence differs from germline, possibly due to a read error. V usage is TRBV7-8 and J usage is TRBJ1-6; D possibly corresponds to TRBD1 (6 bases). The CDR3 is made up of 15 amino acids. Germline values: CDR1 SGHVS, CDR2 FQNEAQ. CDR3 residues: CASSSDGQRDSPLHF. CDR3 nucleotide sequence: TGTGCTAGCAGCTCTGATGGACAGAGAGATTCACCCCTCCACTTT.

Regarding this clonotype: This may arise from a read error, as a much more abundant clone is one base away. The chain has TRBV27 and TRBJ2-1; possibly TRBD1 or TRBD2 for D (5 bases each). V lost 4 bases and J lost 6, with 16 bases in between. Germline V gene data show CDR1 as MNHEY and CDR2 as SMNVEV (reference sequence). This CDR3 spans 15 amino acids. The CDR3, as DNA: TGTGCCAGCAGTTCACCGGGACCGGGGCCCAATGAGCAGTTCTTC. This gives the protein CASSSPGPGPNEQFF.

This clonotype was seen ten or more times. The chain carries TRBV6-2 or TRBV6-3 and TRBJ1-4, with TRBD1 as a possible D gene (5 bases). CDR3 length: 17 residues. The germline V and J ends were trimmed by 2 bases and 8 bases, with 21 bases remaining between them. The germline V gene has CDR1 MNHEY and CDR2 SVGEGT. The CDR3 loop is CASSYGQTARDLEKLFF. CDR3 DNA: TGTGCCAGCAGTTACGGACAAACCGCGAGGGATTTAGAAAAACTGTTTTTT.

This clonotype was seen ten or more times. The DNA of the CDR3 is TGTGCCAGCAGGGGGTTGGACTATGGCTACACCTTC. Its protein is CASRGLDYGYTF. This rearrangement joins TRBV6-2 or TRBV6-3 to TRBJ1-2; D is ambiguous. The CDR3 has 12 residues. CDR1 and CDR2 (germline): MNHEY, SVGEGT. Trimming cost V 6 bases and J 3 bases, with 8 bases left between them.

Concerning this clonotype: A read error may produce the germline difference seen at one junction end. This chain joins TRBV20-1 and TRBJ2-3; TRBD2 matches 9 bases. The CDR3 runs 15 residues. Germline CDR1 reads DFQATT; CDR2 reads SNEGSKA (reference sequence). The CDR3: CSARETSGVSDTQYF. In DNA, the CDR3 is TGCAGTGCGAGAGAGACTAGCGGAGTATCAGATACGCAGTATTTT.

About this clonotype itself: Because the CDR3 is missing its conserved closing phenylalanine or tryptophan, this is likely a read error. The chain combines TRBV15 with TRBJ2-7; D is uncertain. The germline V gene encodes CDR1 LNHNV and CDR2 YYDKDF (reference sequence). The CDR3 is 14 amino acids. The CDR3 DNA reads TGTGCCTCCAGCATTTCCGTGGGGAACGACGAGCAGTACTAC. Amino acid sequence: CASSISVGNDEQYY.